Shown below are 14 T cell receptor beta chains from a single sample sequenced in a study of technical replicates of blood from several donors. TCRdb keeps only in-frame clones here, not all; method: immunoSEQ multiplex PCR. The sample yields about 70,000 clones, 95% to 97% seen once. Material: T cells isolated from PBMCs. The receptors shown here come from a human donor in good health.

The chain has TRBV19 and TRBJ1-2, with D unclear. CDR1 is LNHDA and CDR2 is SQIVND in the germline V gene (reference sequence). The CDR3 covers 16 residues. V shed 10 bases and J shed 4 bases, with 25 bases lying between them. CDR3 protein: CATLSTRREGTYGYTF. The DNA of the CDR3 is TGTGCCACCCTCTCGACACGACGGGAGGGAACCTATGGCTACACCTTC.

This clone was seen only once. CDR3 loop: CASSIYTGTPKADTQYF. CDR3 DNA sequence: TGTGCCAGCAGCATCTATACCGGGACACCAAAGGCAGATACGCAGTATTTT. The V call is TRBV13, the J call TRBJ2-3; D perhaps matches TRBD1 (6 bases). This CDR3 comprises 17 residues. V shed 5 bases and J shed 4 bases, with 22 bases lying between them. Germline V CDR1 and CDR2: PRHDT, FYEKMQ (reference sequence).

This clone was observed a single time. The rearrangement joins TRBV5-6 to TRBJ2-5, with D tentatively TRBD2 (6 bases). Trimming cost V 0 bases and J 4 bases, with 16 bases left between them. Germline values: CDR1 SGHDT, CDR2 YYEEEE. This CDR3 has 16 amino acids. The CDR3 coding sequence is TGTGCCAGCAGCTTGGAGCGCGGGGTAAAGGGAGAGACCCAGTACTTC. Protein product: CASSLERGVKGETQYF.

This chain links TRBV5-6 with TRBJ2-7, with D uncertain. Trimming cost V 0 bases and J 4 bases, with 8 bases left between them. The CDR3 runs to 13 residues. Germline V gene lookup returns CDR1 SGHDT and CDR2 YYEEEE. The CDR3 bases are TGTGCCAGCAGCTTGGCAGGCTATTACGAGCAGTACTTC. Translating it yields CASSLAGYYEQYF.

The genes are TRBV6-1 and TRBJ2-5; the match to TRBD1 covers 7 bases. Per germline, CDR1 MNHNS and CDR2 SASEGT. This CDR3 has 15 residues. Trimming cost V 3 bases and J 3 bases; bases outside gene matches: 7. This CDR3 reads CASSDAGTAKETQYF. In nucleotides, the CDR3 is TGTGCCAGCAGTGACGCCGGGACAGCTAAAGAGACCCAGTACTTC.

The gene calls are TRBV5-4 and TRBJ2-7, with unresolved D. CDR1 SGHNT and CDR2 YYREEE come from the germline V gene (reference sequence). This CDR3 contains 11 residues. Trimming took off 4 bases at V and 7 bases at J, with 9 bases between the two ends. The CDR3 is CASSTTKEQYF. For the CDR3, the DNA is TGTGCCAGCAGCACTACAAAGGAGCAGTACTTC.

The chain has TRBV4-2 and TRBJ2-3; D gene uncertain. The CDR3 sequence is 15 residues long. Trimming took 1 base from V and 1 from J, leaving 9 bases between them. Germline CDR1 is LGHNA and CDR2 is YNFKEQ. DNA of the CDR3: TGTGCCAGCAGCCAAGGGAGTCCGGGCACAGATACGCAGTATTTT. Translating it yields CASSQGSPGTDTQYF.

This chain connects TRBV5-1 to TRBJ1-5, with D unresolved. With 4 bases removed from V and 4 bases from J, the gap between germline ends came to 15 bases. Germline V gives CDR1 SGHRS, CDR2 YFSETQ. This CDR3 spans 15 amino acids. DNA of the CDR3: TGCGCCAGCAGCCGGGAAGGACTTAGGAATCAGCCCCAGCATTTT. Translated: CASSREGLRNQPQHF.

This rearrangement joins TRBV6-4 to TRBJ2-2, with 8 bases lining up with TRBD1. After removal of 6 bases from V and 1 base from J, the junction contained 4 bases not matched to a gene. This CDR3 has 15 amino acids. CDR1 is MRHNA and CDR2 is SNTAGT in the germline V gene. The CDR3 region has the DNA TGTGCCAGCAGAAGCGGACAGGGGAACACCGGGGAGCTGTTTTTT. Translated, it gives CASRSGQGNTGELFF.

The V and J genes are TRBV28 and TRBJ1-5; the D is unclear. CDR3 size: 14 residues. The V end lost 5 bases, the J end lost 0 bases, and 8 bases lay between the germline ends. Germline CDR1 and CDR2: MDHEN and SYDVKM. CDR3 in DNA: TGTGCCAGCAGTAATAGATATAGCAATCAGCCCCAGCATTTT. Its translation is CASSNRYSNQPQHF.

This chain uses TRBV27 with TRBJ2-7; D gene ambiguous. Germline CDR1 is MNHEY and CDR2 is SMNVEV (reference sequence). V lost 2 bases and J 5 bases, leaving 4 bases between the germline ends. The CDR3 is 11 residues long. The CDR3 DNA follows: TGTGCCAGCAGTTTAGGGCACGAGCAGTACTTC. Its protein is CASSLGHEQYF.

J is TRBJ2-7 and V is TRBV4-1; 13 nucleotides line up with TRBD2. The germline V gene has CDR1 MGHRA and CDR2 YSYEKL. J lost 5 bases, V lost 2 bases, and 3 bases had no gene match. CDR3 size: 15 residues. The CDR3 DNA sequence: TGCGCCAGCAGCCAAACTAGCGGGAGGGCCCACGAGCAGTACTTC. Protein: CASSQTSGRAHEQYF.

The V call is TRBV11-2, the J call TRBJ2-5; D may be TRBD1 (5 bases). Germline loops: CDR1 SGHAT, CDR2 FQNNGV. There are 15 residues in the CDR3. V lost 0 bases and J lost 1, with 9 bases in between. The CDR3 reads CASSLEAGLQETQYF. CDR3 DNA: TGTGCCAGCAGCTTAGAGGCAGGGCTCCAAGAGACCCAGTACTTC. Full variable domain (rest looked up from reference TRBV11-2 and TRBJ2-5): EAGVAQSPRYKIIEKRQSVAFWCNPISGHATLYWYQQILGQGPKLLIQFQNNGVVDDSQLPKDRFSAERLKGVDSTLKIQPAKLEDSAVYLCASSLEAGLQETQYFGPGTRLLVL.

The V gene is TRBV10-3, the J gene TRBJ2-7; D perhaps matches TRBD1 (6 bases). CDR1 is ENHRY, CDR2 SYGVKD, per germline. The CDR3 covers 17 residues. Trimming removed 8 bases from V and 1 base from J, with 24 bases in between. The CDR3 region is CAIGRRQVGAGSYEQYF. DNA of the CDR3: TGTGCCATCGGTCGTCGACAGGTGGGGGCCGGTTCCTACGAGCAGTACTTC.